This T cell receptor (beta chain) came from a study of blood T cell repertoires in COVID-19. Study-wide context: Both acute and convalescent COVID-19 samples were obtained from the United States, Italy and Spain. Nucleic acid was either cDNA or gDNA, and it came from T cells, B-cell-depleted T cells, or PBMCs.

V lost 0 bases, J lost 3 bases, and 10 bases lay in between. Germline V CDR1 and CDR2: SGDLS, YYNGEE. CDR3 length: 14 residues. Authors' processing steps: Reference gene primer amplification gave estimated nucleated cell counts. Some clones are missing from TCRdb's copy, which holds only in-frame ones; the method was immunoSEQ multiplex PCR. The D gene and trimming were derived from the DNA, and the V and J assignments and clone size from that table. Of fewer than 95,000 clones in the sample, roughly four fifths were seen once. The chain has TRBV9 and TRBJ2-7; maybe TRBD2 (6 bases). The TCR sequence derives from a human donor in a cohort sampled during active COVID-19. Sequencing input: peripheral blood. This chain's CDR3 is CASSVGREDYEQYF. Written as DNA, the CDR3 is TGTGCCAGCAGCGTAGGGAGGGAGGACTACGAGCAGTACTTC.